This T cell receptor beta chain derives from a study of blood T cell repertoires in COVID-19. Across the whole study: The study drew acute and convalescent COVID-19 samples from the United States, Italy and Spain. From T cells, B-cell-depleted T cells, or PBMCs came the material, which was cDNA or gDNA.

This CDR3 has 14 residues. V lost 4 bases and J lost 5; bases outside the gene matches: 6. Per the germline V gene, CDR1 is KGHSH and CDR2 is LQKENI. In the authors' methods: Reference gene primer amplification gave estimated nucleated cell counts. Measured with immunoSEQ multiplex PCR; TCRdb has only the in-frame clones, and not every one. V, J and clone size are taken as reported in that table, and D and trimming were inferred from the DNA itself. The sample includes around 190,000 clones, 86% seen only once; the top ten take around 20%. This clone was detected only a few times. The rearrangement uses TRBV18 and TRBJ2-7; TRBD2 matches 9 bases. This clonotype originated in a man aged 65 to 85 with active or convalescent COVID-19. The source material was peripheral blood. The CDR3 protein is CASSRASGIDEQYF. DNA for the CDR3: TGTGCCAGCTCACGGGCTAGCGGGATCGACGAGCAGTACTTC.